What follows describes a single TCR beta chain. These data belong to a study of tumor T cells in aggressive B-cell lymphoma. The assay was immunoSEQ multiplex PCR, and TCRdb's table has in-frame clones only and misses some. In the table there are several thousand clones, about 73% of which are singletons. V lost 2 bases and J lost 4; bases outside the gene matches: 6. Germline assignment: CDR1 SEHNR and CDR2 FQNEAQ (reference sequence). The CDR3 loop spans 16 amino acids. The source is an adult with diffuse large B cell lymphoma. The V gene is TRBV7-9, the J gene TRBJ2-1, with 9 bases aligning to TRBD2. What was sequenced was tumor tissue. The CDR3 is CASSLYPSGEYNEQFF. The CDR3 DNA is TGTGCCAGCAGCTTATACCCTAGCGGGGAGTACAATGAGCAGTTCTTC.